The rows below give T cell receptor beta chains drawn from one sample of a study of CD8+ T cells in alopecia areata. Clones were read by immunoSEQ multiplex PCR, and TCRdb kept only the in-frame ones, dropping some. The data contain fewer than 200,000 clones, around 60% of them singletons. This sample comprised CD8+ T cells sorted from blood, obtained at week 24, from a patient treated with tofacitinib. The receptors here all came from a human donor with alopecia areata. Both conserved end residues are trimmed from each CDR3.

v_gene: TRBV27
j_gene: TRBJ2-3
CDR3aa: ASNGLAGAADTQY

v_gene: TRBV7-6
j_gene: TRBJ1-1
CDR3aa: ASRQGQGFAEAF

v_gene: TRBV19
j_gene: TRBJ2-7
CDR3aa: ASSMALDGSYEQY

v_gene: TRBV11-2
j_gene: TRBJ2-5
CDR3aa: ASSLVGTKQETQY

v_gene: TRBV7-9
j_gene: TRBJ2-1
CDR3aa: ASRLGTGNNEQF

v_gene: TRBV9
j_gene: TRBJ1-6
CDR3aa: ASSVGSGGESSPLH

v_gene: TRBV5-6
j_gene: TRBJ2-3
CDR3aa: ASSAGGVDTQY

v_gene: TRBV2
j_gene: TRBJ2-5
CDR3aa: ASSGPTGAQY

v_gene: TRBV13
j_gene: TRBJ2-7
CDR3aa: ASSSRGSSYEQY

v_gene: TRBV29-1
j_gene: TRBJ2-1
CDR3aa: SVAGTLGNEQF

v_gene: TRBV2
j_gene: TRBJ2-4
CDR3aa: ASINRVAKNIQY

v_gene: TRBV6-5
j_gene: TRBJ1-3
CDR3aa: ASSPQNTIY

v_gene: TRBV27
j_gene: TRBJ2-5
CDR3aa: ASSFSLALGETQY

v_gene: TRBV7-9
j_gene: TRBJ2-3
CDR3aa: ASSSSGPDLREITDTQY

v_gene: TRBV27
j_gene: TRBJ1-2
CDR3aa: ASSLSEGSYGYT

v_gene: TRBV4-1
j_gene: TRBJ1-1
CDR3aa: ASSLDQGTYTEAF

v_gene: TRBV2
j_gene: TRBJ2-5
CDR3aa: ASSDMSAGLREPY

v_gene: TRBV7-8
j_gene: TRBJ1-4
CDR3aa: ASTLYPGITNEKLF

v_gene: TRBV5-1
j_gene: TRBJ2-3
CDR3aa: ASTSSGTDTQY

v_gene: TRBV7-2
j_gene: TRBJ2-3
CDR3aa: ASSLENGLGTDTQY

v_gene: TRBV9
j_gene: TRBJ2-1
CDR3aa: ASRASGGVYNEQF

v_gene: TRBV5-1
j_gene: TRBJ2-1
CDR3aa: ASSLQPTSAGRGEQF

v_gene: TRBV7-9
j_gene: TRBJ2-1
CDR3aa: ASSLPQGSDNEQF

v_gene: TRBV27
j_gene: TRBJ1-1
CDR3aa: ASSLGQNTEAF

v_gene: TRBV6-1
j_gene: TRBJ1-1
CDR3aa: ASSELYAIEAF

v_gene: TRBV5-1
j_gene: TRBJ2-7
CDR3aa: ASSRRTGVGTYEQY

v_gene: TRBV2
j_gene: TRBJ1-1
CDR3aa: ASRSLTREGTEAF

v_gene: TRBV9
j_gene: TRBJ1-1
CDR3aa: ASSVQGIPEEAF

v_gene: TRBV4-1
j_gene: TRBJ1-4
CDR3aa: ASSQVTLANEKLF

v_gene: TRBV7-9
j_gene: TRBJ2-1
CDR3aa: ASSPPPGLGRGGQF

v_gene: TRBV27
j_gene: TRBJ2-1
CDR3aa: ASSLTGGNEQF

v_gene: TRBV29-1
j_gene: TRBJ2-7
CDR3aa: SVEIASNRQAGYEQY

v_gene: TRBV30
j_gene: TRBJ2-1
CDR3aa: ACPSGGARNEQF

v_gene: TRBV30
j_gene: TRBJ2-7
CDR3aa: AWIEGDEQY

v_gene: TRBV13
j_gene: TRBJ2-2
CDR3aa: ASSFISNTGELF

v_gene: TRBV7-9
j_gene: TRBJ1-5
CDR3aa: ASSLGFGDNQPQH

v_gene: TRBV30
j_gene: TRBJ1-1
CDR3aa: AWSVGWGNTEAF

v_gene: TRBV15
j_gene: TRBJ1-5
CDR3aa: ATQAGAGSNQPQH

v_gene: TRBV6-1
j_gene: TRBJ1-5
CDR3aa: ASSELGNQPQH

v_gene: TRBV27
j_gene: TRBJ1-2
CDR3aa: ASLPGGGGYGYT

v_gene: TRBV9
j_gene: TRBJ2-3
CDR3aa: ASSGETGKPDTQY

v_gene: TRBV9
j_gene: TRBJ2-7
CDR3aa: ASSAAVVNYEQY

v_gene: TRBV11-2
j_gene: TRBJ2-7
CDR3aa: ASSVDRHYEQY